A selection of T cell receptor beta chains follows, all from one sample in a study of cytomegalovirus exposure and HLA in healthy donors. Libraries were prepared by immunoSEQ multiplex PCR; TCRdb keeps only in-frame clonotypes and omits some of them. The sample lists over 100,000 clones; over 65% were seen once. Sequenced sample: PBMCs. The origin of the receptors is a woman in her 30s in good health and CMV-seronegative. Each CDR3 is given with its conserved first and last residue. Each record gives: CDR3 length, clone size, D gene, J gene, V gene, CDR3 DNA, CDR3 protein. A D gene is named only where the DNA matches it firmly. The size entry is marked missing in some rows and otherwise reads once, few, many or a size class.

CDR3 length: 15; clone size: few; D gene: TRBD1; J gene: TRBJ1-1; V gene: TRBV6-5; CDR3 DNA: TGTGCCAGCAGCACAGACAGGGGGTTGAACACTGAAGCTTTCTTT; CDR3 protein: CASSTDRGLNTEAFF
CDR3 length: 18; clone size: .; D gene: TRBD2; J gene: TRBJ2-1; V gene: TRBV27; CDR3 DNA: TGTGCCAGCACCTCCAAGGGTAGCGGGATTCTGGGCTACAATGAGCAGTTCTTC; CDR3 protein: CASTSKGSGILGYNEQFF
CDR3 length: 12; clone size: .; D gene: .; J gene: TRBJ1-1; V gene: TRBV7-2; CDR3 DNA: TGTGCCAGCAGCTCCCTTGGAGATGAAGCTTTCTTT; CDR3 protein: CASSSLGDEAFF
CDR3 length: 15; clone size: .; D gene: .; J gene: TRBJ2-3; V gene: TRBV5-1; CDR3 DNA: TGCGCCAGCAGCCTTAGCGGTCCTAGCACAGATACGCAGTATTTT; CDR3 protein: CASSLSGPSTDTQYF
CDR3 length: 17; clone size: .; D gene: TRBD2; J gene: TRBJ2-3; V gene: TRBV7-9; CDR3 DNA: TGTGCCAGCAGCTTAGGAGACCGGGACTACCTCCCTGATACGCAGTATTTT; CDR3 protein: CASSLGDRDYLPDTQYF
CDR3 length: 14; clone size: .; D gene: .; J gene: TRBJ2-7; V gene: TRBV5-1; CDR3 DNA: TGCGCCAGCAGCTTGGAAAACAGCCCCGACACACAGTACTTC; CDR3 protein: CASSLENSPDTQYF
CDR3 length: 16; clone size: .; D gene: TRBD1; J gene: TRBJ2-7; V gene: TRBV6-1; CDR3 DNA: TGTGCCAGCAGTGAAGCGGGGACAGTTTCCCTCTACGAGCAGTACTTC; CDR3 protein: CASSEAGTVSLYEQYF
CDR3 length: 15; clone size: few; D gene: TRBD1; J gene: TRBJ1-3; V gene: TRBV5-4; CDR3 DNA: TGTGCCAGCAGCGGAGGGGGCTTCTCTGGAAACACCATATATTTT; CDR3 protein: CASSGGGFSGNTIYF
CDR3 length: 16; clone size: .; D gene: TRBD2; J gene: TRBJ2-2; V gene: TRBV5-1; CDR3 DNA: TGCGCCAGCAGTTTCGAGACTAGCGGGACCAGCGGGGAGCTGTTTTTT; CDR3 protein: CASSFETSGTSGELFF
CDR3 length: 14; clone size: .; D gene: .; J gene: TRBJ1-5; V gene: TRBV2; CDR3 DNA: TGTGCCAGCAGTGTCCAGGGGCAGGGTCAGCCCCAGCATTTT; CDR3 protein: CASSVQGQGQPQHF
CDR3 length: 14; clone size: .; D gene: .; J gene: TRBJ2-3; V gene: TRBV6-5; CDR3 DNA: TGTGCCAGCAGTTACTCAGGGAGGACAGATACGCAGTATTTT; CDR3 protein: CASSYSGRTDTQYF
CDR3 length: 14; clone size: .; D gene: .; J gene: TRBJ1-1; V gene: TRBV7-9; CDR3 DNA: TGTGCCAGCAGCTCTCGGGGGGGTTTGACTGAAGCTTTCTTT; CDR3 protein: CASSSRGGLTEAFF
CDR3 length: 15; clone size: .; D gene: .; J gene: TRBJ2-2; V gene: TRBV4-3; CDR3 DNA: TGCGCCAGCAGCCAAGATCGCGGCAGCACCGGGGAGCTGTTTTTT; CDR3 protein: CASSQDRGSTGELFF
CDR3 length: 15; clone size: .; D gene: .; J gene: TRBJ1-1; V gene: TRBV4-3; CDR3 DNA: TGCGCCAGCAGAGGGGTGGGTAGGTGGGGCCTTGAAGCTTTCTTT; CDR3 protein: CASRGVGRWGLEAFF
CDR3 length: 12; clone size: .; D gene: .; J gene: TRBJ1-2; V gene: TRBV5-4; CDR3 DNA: TGTGCCAGCGGGAGGGAAAACTATGGCTACACCTTC; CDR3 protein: CASGRENYGYTF
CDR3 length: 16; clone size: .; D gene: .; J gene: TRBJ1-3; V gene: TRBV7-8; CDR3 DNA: TGTGCCAGCAGCTTAGAAAGGGGTCGTGGTGGAAACACCATATATTTT; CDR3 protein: CASSLERGRGGNTIYF
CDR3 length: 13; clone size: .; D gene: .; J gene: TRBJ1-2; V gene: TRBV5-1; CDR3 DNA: TGCGCCAGCAGCTTGGTGACTAGTGGTGGCTACACCTTC; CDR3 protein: CASSLVTSGGYTF
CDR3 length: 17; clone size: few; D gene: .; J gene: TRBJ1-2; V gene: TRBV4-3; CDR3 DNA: TGCGCCAGCAGCCTCAGGACGGGAGGTACAGCTAACTATGGCTACACCTTC; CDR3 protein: CASSLRTGGTANYGYTF
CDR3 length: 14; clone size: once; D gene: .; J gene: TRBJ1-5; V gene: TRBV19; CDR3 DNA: TGTGCCAGTAGTCCCCAGGGGTGGAATCAGCCCCAGCATTTT; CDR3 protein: CASSPQGWNQPQHF
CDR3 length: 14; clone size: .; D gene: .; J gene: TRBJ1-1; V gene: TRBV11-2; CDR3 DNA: TGTGCCAGCAGCTTAAAAGCAGGGAACACTGAAGCTTTCTTT; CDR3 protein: CASSLKAGNTEAFF
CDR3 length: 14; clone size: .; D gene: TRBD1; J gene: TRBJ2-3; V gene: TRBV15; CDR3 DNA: TGTGCCACCAGCATTGACAGGGCCACAGATACGCAGTATTTT; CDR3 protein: CATSIDRATDTQYF
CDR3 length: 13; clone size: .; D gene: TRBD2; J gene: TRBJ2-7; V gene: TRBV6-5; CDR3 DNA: TGTGCCAGCAAGGCGGGGGGTTTCCACGAGCAGTACTTC; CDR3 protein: CASKAGGFHEQYF
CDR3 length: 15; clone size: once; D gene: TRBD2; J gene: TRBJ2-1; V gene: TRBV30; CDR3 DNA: TGTGCCTGGAGTGGACTAGCGGGATTATACAATGAGCAGTTCTTC; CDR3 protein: CAWSGLAGLYNEQFF
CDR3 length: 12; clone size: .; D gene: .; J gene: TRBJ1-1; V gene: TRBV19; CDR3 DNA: TGTGCCAGTAACGGGGTCCTAACTGAAGCTTTCTTT; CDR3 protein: CASNGVLTEAFF
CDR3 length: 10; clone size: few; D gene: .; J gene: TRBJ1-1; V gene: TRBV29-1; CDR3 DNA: TGCAGCGTTGACGGGATTGAAGCTTTCTTT; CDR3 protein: CSVDGIEAFF
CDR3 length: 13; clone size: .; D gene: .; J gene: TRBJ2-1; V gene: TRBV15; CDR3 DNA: TGTGCCACCAGCAGAGGGCAGTACAATGAGCAGTTCTTC; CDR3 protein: CATSRGQYNEQFF
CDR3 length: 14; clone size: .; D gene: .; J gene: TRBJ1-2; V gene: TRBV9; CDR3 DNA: TGTGCCAGCAGCGCAGGACTGACCATCCCGGGCTACACCTTC; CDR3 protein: CASSAGLTIPGYTF
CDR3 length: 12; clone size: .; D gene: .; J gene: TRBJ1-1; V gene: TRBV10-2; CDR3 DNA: TGCGCAGCGGGGGGACTCGGCACTGAAGCTTTCTTT; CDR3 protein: CAAGGLGTEAFF
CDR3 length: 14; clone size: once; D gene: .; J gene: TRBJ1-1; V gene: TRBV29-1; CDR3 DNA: TGCAGCGTTGAAGGTAGGGGCATGAACACTGAAGCTTTCTTT; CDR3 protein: CSVEGRGMNTEAFF
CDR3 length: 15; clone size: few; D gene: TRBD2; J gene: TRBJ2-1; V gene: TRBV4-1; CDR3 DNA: TGCGCCAGCAGCCCCGCTAGCGGGCCTTACAATGAGCAGTTCTTC; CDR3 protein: CASSPASGPYNEQFF
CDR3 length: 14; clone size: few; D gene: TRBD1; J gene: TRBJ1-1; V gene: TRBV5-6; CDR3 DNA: TGTGCCAGCAGCAAACAGGGGTGGAACTCTGAAGCTTTCTTT; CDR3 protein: CASSKQGWNSEAFF
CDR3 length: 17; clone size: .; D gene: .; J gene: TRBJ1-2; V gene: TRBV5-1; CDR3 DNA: TGCGCCAGCAGCGCGACCGGGGGGACGGCAAAGAGCGGTGGCTACACCTTC; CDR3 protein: CASSATGGTAKSGGYTF
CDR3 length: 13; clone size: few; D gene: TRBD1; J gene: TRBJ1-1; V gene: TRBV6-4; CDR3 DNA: TGTGCCAGCAGTCCCACAGGGGAAACTGAAGCTTTCTTT; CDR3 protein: CASSPTGETEAFF
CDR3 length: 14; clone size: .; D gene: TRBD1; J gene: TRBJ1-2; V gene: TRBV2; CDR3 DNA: TGTGCCAGCAGTCAGGACAGGGGTCTCTATGGCTACACCTTC; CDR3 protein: CASSQDRGLYGYTF
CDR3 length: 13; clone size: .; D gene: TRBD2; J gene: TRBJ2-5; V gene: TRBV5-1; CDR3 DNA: TGCGCCAGCACCAGCGGGAGTGATGAGACCCAGTACTTC; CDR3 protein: CASTSGSDETQYF
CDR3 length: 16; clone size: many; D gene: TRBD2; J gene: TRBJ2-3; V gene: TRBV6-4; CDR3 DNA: TGTGCCAGCAGTGACGGAGCGGGGGCTAGCACAGATACGCAGTATTTT; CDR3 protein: CASSDGAGASTDTQYF
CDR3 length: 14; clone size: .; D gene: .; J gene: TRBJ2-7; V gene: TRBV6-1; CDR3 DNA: TGTGCCAGCAGTGAAGTTGGGGGCGGCGACGAGCAGTACTTC; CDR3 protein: CASSEVGGGDEQYF
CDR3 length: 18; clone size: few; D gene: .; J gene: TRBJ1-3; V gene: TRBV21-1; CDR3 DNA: TGTGCCAGCAGCAGACTCCGGGGGACAGCTCTCTCTGGAAACACCATATATTTT; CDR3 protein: CASSRLRGTALSGNTIYF
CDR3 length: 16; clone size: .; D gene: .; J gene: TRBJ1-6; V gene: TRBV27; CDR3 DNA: TGTGCCAGCAGTTTACGCCCTGGGACATCGGCCTCACCCCTCCACTTT; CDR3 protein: CASSLRPGTSASPLHF
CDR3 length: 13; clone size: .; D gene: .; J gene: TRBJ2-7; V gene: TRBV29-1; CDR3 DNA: TGCAGCGTCACGGGAAAATCCTCCTACGAGCAGTACTTC; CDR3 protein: CSVTGKSSYEQYF
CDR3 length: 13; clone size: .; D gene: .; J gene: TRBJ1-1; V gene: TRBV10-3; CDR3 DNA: TGTGCCATCAGTCCGGGACAGAACACTGAAGCTTTCTTT; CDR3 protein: CAISPGQNTEAFF
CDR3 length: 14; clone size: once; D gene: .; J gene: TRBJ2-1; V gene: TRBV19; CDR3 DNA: TGTGCCAGTAGTACTGGGACTTTCAGGGATGAGCAGTTCTTC; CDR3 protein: CASSTGTFRDEQFF
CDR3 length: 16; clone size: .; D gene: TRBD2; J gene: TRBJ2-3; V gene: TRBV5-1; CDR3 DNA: TGCGCCAGCAGCAATGGACTAGCGGGAGAATCCGATACGCAGTATTTT; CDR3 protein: CASSNGLAGESDTQYF
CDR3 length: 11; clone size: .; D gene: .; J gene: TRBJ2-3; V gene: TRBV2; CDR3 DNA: TGTGCCACCCGGGGCACAGATACGCAGTATTTT; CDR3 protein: CATRGTDTQYF
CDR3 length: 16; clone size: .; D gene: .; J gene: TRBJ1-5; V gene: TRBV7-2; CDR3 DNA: TGTGCCAGCAGCTCCCAATCCCAGGCGTCCAATCAGCCCCAGCATTTT; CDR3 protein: CASSSQSQASNQPQHF
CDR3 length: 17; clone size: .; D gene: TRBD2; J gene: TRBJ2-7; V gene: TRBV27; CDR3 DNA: TGTGCCAGCAGTTCGTTTACGACTAGCGGGAGGATTTACGAGCAGTACTTC; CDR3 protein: CASSSFTTSGRIYEQYF
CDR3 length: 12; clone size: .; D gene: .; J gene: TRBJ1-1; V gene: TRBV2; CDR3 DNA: TGTGCCAGCAGTGACAGTAACACTGAAGCTTTCTTT; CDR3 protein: CASSDSNTEAFF
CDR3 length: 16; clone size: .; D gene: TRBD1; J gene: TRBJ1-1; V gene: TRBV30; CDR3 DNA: TGTGCCTGGACCGCGGGATCGACAGGGTCGGGCACTGAAGCTTTCTTT; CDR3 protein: CAWTAGSTGSGTEAFF
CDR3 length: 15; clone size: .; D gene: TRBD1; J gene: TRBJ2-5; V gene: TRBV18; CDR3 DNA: TGTGCCAGCTCTTATGGGACAGCGACCCAAGAGACCCAGTACTTC; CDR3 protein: CASSYGTATQETQYF
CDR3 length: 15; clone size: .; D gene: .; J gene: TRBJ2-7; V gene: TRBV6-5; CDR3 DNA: TGTGCCAGCAGTGGACTTCTAGCGAGCTCCTACGAGCAGTACTTC; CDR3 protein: CASSGLLASSYEQYF
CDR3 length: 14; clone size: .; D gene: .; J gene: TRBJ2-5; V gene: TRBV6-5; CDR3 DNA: TGTGCCAGCAGTTACTCGATACTAGCCGAGACCCAGTACTTC; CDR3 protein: CASSYSILAETQYF
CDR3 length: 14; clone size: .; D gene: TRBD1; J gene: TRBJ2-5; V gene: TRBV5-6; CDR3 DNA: TGTGCCAGCAGCGGGACAGGTCGAGAAGAGACCCAGTACTTC; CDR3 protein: CASSGTGREETQYF